This T cell receptor (beta chain) was observed in a study of tumour-infiltrating T cells in Burkitt lymphoma (dated by TCRdb to about 2020). Context from the whole study: The Burkitt lymphoma cohort comprised about 82 patients and spanned all epidemiological subtypes of the disease. TCR repertoire data were compared against clinical outcome, and productive clonality predicted overall survival and progression-free survival independently of established prognostic factors such as age at diagnosis. What the work shows at the level of the full study, not this receptor alone: Several public clonotypes were found to be shared across numerous Burkitt lymphoma patients, which suggests a shared tumour neoantigen selection that is absent from diffuse large B-cell lymphoma.

The method behind the library was the immunoSEQ multiplex PCR assay. In its TCRdb copy, this immuneACCESS table keeps in-frame sequences only and misses some clones. Where compared with another copy, unresolved V genes explain less than half of these, and the others have no known cause. The sample table lists 1,500 to 2,000 clones, 13% of them with a count of one. The top ten hold approximately 7% of the sample. The CDR3 measures 13 amino acids from cysteine to phenylalanine. Only the CDR3 region is kept as DNA, spanning 39 bases read in frame from base 1. Ends trimmed: V by 3 bases, J by 6 bases; bases unmatched to a gene: 1. CDR1 and CDR2 were assigned from the germline V gene as LGHNA and YSLEER. This clone was picked up a small number of times. The clone's antigen remains unknown. It has no much larger one-base neighbor in the sample; base qualities were not kept.

The rearrangement combines TRBV4-3 with TRBJ1-5; TRBD1 agrees with 8 junctional bases. This receptor was identified in a human donor with Burkitt lymphoma. Material: tumor tissue. The CDR3 protein is CASSHTGGQPQHF. The nucleotides are TGCGCCAGCAGCCACACAGGGGGTCAGCCCCAGCATTTT.